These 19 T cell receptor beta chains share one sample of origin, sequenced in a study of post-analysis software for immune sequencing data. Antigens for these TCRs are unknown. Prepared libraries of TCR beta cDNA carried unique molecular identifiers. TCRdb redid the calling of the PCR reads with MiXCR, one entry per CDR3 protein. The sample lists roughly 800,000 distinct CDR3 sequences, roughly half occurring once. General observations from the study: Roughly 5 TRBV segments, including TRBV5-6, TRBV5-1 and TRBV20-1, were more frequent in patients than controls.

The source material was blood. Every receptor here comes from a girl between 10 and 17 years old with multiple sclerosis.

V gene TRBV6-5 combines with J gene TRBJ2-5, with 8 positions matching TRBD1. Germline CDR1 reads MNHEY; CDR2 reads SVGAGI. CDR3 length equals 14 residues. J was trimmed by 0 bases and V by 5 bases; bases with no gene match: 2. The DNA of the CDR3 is TGTGCCAGCAGTCGGACAGGGTACCAAGAGACCCAGTACTTC. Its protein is CASSRTGYQETQYF.

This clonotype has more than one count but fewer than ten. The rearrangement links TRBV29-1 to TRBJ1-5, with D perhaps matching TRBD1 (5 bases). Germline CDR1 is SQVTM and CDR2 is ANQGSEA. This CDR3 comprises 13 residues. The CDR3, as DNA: TGCAGTGCCACCCGGGGGAGCAATCAGCCCCAGCATTTT. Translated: CSATRGSNQPQHF.

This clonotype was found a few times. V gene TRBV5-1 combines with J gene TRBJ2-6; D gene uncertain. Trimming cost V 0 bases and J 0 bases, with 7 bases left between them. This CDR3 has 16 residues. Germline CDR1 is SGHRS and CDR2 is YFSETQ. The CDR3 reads CASSLVGISGANVLTF. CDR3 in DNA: TGCGCCAGCAGCTTGGTTGGGATCTCTGGGGCCAACGTCCTGACTTTC.

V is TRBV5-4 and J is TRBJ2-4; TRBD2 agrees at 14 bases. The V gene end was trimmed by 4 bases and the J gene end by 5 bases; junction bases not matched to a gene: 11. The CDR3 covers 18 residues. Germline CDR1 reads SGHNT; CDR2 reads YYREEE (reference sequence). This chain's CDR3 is CASSTSGTSGSWQNIQYF. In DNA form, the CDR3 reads TGTGCCAGCAGCACCTCCGGGACTAGCGGGAGTTGGCAAAACATTCAGTACTTC.

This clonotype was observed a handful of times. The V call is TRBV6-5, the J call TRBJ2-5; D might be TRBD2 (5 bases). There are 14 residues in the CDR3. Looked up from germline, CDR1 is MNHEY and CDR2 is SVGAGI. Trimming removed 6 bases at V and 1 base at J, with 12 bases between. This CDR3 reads CASRTIRSQETQYF. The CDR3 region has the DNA TGTGCCAGCAGGACTATCAGGTCCCAAGAGACCCAGTACTTC.

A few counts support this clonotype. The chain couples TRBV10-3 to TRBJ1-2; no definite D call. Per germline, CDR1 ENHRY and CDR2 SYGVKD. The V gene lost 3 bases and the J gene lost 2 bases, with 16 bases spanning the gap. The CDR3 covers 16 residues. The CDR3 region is CAISDHPGVGNYGYTF. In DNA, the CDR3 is TGTGCCATCAGTGACCACCCCGGTGTCGGAAACTATGGCTACACCTTC.

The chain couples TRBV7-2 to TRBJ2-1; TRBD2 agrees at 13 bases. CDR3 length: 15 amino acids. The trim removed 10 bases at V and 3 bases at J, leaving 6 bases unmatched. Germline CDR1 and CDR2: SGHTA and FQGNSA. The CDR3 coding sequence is TGTGCCACCGGGACTAGCGGGGTTATCTACAATGAGCAGTTCTTC. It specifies CATGTSGVIYNEQFF.

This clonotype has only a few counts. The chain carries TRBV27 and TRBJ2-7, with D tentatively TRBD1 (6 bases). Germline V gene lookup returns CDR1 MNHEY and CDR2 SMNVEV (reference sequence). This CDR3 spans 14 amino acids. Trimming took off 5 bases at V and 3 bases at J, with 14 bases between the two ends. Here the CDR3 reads CASSPGTTDYEQYF. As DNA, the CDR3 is TGTGCCAGCAGTCCGGGGACAACGGACTACGAGCAGTACTTC.

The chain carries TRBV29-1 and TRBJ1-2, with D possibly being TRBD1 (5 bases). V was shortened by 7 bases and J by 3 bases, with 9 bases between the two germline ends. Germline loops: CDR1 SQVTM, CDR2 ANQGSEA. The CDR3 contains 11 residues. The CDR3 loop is CSGGTDYGYTF. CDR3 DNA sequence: TGCAGCGGGGGGACGGACTATGGCTACACCTTC.

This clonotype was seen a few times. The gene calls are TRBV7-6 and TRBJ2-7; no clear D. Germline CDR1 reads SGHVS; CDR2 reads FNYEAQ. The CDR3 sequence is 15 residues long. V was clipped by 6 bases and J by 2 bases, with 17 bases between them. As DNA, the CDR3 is TGTGCCAGCAGTAGTGGAGCGAGTGGTACCTACGAGCAGTACTTC. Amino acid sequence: CASSSGASGTYEQYF.

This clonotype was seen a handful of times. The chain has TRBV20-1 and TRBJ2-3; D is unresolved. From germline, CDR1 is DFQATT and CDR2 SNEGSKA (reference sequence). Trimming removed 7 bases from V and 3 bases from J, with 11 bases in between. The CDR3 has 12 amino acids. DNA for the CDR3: TGCAGTGGGTCATTGGGGACAGATACGCAGTATTTT. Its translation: CSGSLGTDTQYF.

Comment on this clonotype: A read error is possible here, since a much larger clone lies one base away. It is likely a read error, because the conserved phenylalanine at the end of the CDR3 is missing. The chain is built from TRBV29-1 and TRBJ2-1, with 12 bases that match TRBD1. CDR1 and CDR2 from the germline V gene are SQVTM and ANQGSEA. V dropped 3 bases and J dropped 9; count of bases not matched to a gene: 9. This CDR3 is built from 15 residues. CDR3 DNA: TGCAGCGTTGATGGGACAGGGGGCCCTAGGGTTGAGCAGTTCCTC. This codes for CSVDGTGGPRVEQFL.

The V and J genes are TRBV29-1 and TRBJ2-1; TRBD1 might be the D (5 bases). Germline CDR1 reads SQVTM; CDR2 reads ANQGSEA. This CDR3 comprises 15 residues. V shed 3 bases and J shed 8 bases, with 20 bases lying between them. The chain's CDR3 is CSVENSGKLQYEQFF. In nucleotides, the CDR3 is TGCAGCGTTGAGAATTCAGGGAAGCTACAATATGAGCAGTTCTTC.

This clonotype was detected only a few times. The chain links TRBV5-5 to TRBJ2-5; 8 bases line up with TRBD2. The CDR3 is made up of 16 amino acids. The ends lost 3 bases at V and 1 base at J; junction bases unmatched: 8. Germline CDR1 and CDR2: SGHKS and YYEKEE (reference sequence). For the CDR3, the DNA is TGTGCCAGCAGCTCGTCGGGAGGGAGATCCCAAGAGACCCAGTACTTC. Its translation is CASSSSGGRSQETQYF.

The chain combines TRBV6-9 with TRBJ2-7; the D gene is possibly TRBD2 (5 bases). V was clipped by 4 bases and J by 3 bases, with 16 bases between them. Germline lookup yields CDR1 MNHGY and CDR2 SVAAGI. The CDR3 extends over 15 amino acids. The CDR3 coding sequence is TGTGCCAGCAGTTTCTCCGGAGGTCCCATCTACGAGCAGTACTTC. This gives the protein CASSFSGGPIYEQYF.

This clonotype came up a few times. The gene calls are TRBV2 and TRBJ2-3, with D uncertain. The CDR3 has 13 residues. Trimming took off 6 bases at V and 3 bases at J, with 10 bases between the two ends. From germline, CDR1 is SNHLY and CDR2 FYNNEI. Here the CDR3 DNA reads TGTGCCAGCAGGAAGGGCCCTACAGATACGCAGTATTTT. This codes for CASRKGPTDTQYF.

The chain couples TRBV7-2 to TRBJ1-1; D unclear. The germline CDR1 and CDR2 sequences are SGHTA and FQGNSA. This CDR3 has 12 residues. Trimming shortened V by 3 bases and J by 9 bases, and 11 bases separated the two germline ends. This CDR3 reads CASSLYDEKAFF. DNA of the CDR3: TGTGCCAGCAGCTTGTATGATGAGAAAGCTTTCTTT.

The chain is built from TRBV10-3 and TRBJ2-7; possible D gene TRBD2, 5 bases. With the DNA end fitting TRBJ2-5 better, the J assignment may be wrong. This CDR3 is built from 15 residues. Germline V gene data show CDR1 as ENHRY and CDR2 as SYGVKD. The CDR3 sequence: CAISENSGMGETQYF. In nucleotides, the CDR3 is TGTGCCATCAGTGAGAACTCGGGAATGGGAGAGACCCAGTACTTC.

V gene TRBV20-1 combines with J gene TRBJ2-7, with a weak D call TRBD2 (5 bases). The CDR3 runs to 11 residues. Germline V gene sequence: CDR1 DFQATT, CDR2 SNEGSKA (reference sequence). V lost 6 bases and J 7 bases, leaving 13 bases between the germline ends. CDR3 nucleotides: TGCAGTGCGCTTAGAGGGAATGAGCAGTACTTC. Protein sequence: CSALRGNEQYF.